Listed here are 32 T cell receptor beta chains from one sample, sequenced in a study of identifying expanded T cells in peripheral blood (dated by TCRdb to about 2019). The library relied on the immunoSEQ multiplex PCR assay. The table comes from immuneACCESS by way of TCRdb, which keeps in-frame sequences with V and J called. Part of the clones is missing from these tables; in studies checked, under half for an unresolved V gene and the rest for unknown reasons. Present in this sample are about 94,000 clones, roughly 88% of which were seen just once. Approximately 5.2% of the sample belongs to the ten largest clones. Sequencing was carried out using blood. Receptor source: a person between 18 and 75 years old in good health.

This CDR3 reads CASSLAASMNTEAFF. Written as DNA, the CDR3 is TGCGCCAGCAGCTTGGCCGCTAGCATGAACACTGAAGCTTTCTTT. This chain joins TRBV5-1 and TRBJ1-1; D call uncertain. Germline CDR1 and CDR2: SGHRS and YFSETQ. This CDR3 contains 15 residues. V was clipped by 0 bases and J by 0 bases, with 9 bases between them.

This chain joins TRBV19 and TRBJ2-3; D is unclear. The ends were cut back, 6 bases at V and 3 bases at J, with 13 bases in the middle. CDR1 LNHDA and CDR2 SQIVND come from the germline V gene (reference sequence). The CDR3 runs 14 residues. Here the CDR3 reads CASRSTDATDTQYF. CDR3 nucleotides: TGTGCCAGTAGGAGCACGGACGCGACAGATACGCAGTATTTT. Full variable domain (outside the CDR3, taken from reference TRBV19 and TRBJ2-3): DGGITQSPKYLFRKEGQNVTLSCEQNLNHDAMYWYRQDPGQGLRLIYYSQIVNDFQKGDIAEGYSVSREKKESFPLTVTSAQKNPTAFYLCASRSTDATDTQYFGPGTRLTVL.

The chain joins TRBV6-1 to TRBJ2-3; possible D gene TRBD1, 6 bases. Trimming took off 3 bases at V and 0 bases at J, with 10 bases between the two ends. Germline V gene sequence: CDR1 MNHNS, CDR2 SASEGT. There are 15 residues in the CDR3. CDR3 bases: TGTGCCAGCAGTGATTACAGGGCTAGCACAGATACGCAGTATTTT. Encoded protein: CASSDYRASTDTQYF.

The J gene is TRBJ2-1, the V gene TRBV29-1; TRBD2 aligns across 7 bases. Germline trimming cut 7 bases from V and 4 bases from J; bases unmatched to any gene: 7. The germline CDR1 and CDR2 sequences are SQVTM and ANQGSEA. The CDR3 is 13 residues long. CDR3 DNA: TGCAGCGCTACCACTAGCGATTACAATGAGCAGTTCTTC. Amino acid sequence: CSATTSDYNEQFF.

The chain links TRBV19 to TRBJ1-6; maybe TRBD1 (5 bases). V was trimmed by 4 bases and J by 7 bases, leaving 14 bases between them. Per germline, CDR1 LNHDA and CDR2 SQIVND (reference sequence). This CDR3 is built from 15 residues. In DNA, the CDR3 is TGTGCCAGTAGTACCGCTCGACAGAGGAATTCACCCCTCCACTTT. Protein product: CASSTARQRNSPLHF.

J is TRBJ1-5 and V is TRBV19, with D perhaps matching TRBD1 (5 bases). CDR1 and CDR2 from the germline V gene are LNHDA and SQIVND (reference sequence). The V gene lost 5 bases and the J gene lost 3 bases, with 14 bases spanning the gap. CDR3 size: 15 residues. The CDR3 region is CASSLGGANNQPQHF. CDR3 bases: TGTGCCAGTAGTTTGGGGGGAGCCAACAATCAGCCCCAGCATTTT.

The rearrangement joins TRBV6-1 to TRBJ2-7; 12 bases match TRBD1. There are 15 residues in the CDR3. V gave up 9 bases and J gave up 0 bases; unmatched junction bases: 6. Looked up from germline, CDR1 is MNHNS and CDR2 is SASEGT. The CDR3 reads CASGDRGLSSYEQYF. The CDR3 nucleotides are TGTGCCAGTGGGGACAGGGGGCTTAGCTCCTACGAGCAGTACTTC.

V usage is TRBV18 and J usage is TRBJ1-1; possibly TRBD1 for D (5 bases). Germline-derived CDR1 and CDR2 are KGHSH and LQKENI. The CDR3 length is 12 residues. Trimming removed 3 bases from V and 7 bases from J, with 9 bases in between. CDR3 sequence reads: CASSPYGGEAFF. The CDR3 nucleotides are TGTGCCAGCTCACCCTACGGGGGTGAAGCTTTCTTT.

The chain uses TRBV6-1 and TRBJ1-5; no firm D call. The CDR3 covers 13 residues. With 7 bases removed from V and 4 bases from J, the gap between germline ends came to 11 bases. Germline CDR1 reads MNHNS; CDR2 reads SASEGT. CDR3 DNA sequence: TGTGCCAGCATGAGAGACGGGAATCAGCCCCAGCATTTT. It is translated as CASMRDGNQPQHF.

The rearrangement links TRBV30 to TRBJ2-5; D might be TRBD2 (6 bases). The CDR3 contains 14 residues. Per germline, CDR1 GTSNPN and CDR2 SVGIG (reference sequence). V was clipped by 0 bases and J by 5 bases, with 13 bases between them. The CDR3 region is CAWSVGGTRETQYF. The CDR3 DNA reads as TGTGCCTGGAGTGTAGGAGGGACGAGGGAGACCCAGTACTTC.

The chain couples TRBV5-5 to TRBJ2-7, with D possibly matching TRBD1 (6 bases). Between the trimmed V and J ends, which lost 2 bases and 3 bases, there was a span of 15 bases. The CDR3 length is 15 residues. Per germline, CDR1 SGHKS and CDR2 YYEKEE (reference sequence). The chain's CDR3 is CASSLSAGASYEQYF. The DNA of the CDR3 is TGTGCCAGCAGCTTATCGGCAGGGGCTAGCTACGAGCAGTACTTC.

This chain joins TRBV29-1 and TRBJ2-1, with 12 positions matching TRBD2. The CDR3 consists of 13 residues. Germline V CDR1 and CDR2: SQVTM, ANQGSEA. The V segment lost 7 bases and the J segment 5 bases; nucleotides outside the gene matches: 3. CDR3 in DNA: TGCAGCGCCCGGACTAGCGGGAACAATGAGCAGTTCTTC. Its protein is CSARTSGNNEQFF.

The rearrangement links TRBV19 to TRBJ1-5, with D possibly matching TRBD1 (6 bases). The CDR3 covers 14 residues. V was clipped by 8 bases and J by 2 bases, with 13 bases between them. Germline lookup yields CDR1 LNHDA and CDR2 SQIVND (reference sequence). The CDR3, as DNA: TGTGCCAGTGTTTACAGGGACGGCAATCAGCCCCAGCATTTT. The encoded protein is CASVYRDGNQPQHF.

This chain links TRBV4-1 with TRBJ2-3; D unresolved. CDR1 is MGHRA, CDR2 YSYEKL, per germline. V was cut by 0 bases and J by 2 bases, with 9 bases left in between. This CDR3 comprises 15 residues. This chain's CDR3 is CASSQDGGDTDTQYF. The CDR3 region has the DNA TGCGCCAGCAGCCAAGATGGCGGTGACACAGATACGCAGTATTTT.

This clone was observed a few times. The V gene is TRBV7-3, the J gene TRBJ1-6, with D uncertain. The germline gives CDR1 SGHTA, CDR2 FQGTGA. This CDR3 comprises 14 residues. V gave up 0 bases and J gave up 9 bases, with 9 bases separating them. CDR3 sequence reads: CASSLTGSGSPLHF. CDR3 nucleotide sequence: TGTGCCAGCAGCTTAACAGGGTCTGGTTCACCCCTCCACTTT.

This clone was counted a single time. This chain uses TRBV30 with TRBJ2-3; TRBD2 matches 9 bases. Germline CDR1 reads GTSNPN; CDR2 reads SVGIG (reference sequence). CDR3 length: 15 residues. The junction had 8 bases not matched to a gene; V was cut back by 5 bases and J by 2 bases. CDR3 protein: CAWSGLAGATDTQYF. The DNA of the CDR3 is TGTGCCTGGTCTGGATTAGCGGGGGCCACAGATACGCAGTATTTT.

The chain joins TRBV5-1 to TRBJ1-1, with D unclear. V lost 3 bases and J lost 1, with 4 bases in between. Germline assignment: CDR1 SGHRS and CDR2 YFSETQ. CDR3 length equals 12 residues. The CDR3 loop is CASSSPNTEAFF. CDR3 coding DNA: TGCGCCAGCAGCTCCCCGAACACTGAAGCTTTCTTT.

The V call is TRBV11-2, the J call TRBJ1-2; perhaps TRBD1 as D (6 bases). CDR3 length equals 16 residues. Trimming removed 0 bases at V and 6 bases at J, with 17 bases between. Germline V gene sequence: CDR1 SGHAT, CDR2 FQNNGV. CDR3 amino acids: CASSLDPGGRVDGYTF. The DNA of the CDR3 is TGTGCCAGCAGCTTAGATCCGGGGGGGCGCGTAGATGGCTACACCTTC.

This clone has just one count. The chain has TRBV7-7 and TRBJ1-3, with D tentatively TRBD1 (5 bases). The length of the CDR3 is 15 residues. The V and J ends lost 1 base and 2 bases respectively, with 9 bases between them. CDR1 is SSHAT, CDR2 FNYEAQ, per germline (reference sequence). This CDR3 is CASSLGGGTGNTIYF. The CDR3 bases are TGTGCCAGCAGCTTAGGCGGGGGAACTGGAAACACCATATATTTT.

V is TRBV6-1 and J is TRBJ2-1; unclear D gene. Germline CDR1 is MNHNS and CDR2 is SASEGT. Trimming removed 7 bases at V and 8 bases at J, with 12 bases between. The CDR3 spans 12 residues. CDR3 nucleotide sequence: TGTGCCAGCACTTTAACGGTGTATGAGCAGTTCTTC. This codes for CASTLTVYEQFF.

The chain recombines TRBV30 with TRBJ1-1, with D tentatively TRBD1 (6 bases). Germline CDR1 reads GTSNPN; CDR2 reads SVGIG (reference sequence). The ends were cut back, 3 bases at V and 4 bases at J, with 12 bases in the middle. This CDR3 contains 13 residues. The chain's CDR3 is CAWREQGSTEAFF. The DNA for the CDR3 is TGTGCCTGGAGGGAACAGGGAAGCACTGAAGCTTTCTTT.

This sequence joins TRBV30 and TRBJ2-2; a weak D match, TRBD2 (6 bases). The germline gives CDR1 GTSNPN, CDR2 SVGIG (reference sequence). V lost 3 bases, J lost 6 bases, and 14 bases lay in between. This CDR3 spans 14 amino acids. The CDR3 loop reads CAWSPGSWAGELFF. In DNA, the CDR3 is TGTGCCTGGAGCCCCGGGAGTTGGGCCGGGGAGCTGTTTTTT.

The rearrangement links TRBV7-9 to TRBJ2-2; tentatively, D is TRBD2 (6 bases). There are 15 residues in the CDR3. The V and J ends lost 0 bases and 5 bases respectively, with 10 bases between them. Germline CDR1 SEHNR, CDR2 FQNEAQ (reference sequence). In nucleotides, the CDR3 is TGTGCCAGCAGCTTAGCGGGCGGGGCGACCGGGGAGCTGTTTTTT. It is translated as CASSLAGGATGELFF.

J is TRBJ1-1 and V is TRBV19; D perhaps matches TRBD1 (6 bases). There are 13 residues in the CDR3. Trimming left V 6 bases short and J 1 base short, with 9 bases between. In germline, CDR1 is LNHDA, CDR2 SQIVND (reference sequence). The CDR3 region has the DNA TGTGCCAGTAGCGGACAGAGGAACACTGAAGCTTTCTTT. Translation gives CASSGQRNTEAFF.

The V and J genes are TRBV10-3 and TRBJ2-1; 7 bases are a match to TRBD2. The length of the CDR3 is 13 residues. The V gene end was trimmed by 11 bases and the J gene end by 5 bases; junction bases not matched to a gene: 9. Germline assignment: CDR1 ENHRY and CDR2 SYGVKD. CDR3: CASMGGTNNEQFF. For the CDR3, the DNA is TGTGCCTCGATGGGGGGGACTAACAATGAGCAGTTCTTC.

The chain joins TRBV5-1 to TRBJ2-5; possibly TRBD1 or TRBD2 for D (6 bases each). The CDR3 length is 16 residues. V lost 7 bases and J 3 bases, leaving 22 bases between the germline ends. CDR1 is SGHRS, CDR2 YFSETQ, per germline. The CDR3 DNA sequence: TGCGCCAGCCGGGGGCACGGCAGCCCCCGGGAAGAGACCCAGTACTTC. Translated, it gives CASRGHGSPREETQYF.

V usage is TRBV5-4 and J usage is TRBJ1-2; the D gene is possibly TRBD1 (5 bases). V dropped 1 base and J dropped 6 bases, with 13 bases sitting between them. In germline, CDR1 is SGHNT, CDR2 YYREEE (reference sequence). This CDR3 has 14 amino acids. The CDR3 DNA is TGTGCCAGCAGCTTGCGTACCAGGGAAGATGGCTACACCTTC. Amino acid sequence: CASSLRTREDGYTF.

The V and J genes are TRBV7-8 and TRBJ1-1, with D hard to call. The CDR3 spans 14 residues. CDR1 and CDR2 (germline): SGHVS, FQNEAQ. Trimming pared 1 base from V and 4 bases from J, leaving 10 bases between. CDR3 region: CASSLGLEGTEAFF. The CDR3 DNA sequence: TGTGCCAGCAGCTTAGGTCTTGAAGGCACTGAAGCTTTCTTT.

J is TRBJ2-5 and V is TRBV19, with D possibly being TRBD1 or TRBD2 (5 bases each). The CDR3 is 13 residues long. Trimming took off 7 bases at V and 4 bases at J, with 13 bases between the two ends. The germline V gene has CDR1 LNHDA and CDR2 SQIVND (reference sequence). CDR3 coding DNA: TGTGCCAGTACCCCCGAGAGGGGAGAGACCCAGTACTTC. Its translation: CASTPERGETQYF.

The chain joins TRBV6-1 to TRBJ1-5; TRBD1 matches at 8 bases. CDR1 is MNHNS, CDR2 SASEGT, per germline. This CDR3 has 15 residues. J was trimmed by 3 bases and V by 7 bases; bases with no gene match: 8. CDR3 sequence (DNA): TGTGCCAGCATTCCCGGGACAGGTTTCAATCAGCCCCAGCATTTT. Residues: CASIPGTGFNQPQHF.

In nucleotides, the CDR3 is TGCGCCAGCAGCCAAGATGGGGGGGGCTATGGCTACACCTTC. The encoded protein is CASSQDGGGYGYTF. This chain uses TRBV4-1 with TRBJ1-2; possibly TRBD1 for D (5 bases). Germline-derived CDR1 and CDR2 are MGHRA and YSYEKL. The length of the CDR3 is 14 residues. V was shortened by 0 bases and J by 4 bases, with 9 bases between the two germline ends.

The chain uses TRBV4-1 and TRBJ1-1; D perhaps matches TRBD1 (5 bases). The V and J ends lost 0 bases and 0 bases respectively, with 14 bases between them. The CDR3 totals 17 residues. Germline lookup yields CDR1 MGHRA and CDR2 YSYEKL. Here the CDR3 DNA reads TGCGCCAGCAGCCAAGACCCCGTGGGGGGTATGAACACTGAAGCTTTCTTT. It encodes CASSQDPVGGMNTEAFF.